This TCR beta chain was identified in a study of blood T cell repertoires in COVID-19. About the research overall: Samples came from the United States, Italy and Spain, spanning acute and convalescent COVID-19.

Germline CDR1 MDHEN, CDR2 SYDVKM. The ends lost 6 bases at V and 7 bases at J; junction bases unmatched: 5. The CDR3 totals 15 residues. Cohort placement rested on clinical history that participants reported themselves. The protocol was immunoSEQ multiplex PCR, while the TCRdb copy is restricted to in-frame clones and leaves out a portion. The data hold 200,000 to 300,000 clones, with about 91% observed a single time. This receptor was obtained from a woman between 40 and 55 years old with acute COVID-19. The chain uses TRBV28 and TRBJ1-6; 11 bases line up with TRBD1. Specimen: PBMCs or T cells enriched from blood (not recorded which). The CDR3 here is CASSSGQGANSPLHF. CDR3 nucleotides: TGTGCCAGCAGCAGCGGACAGGGGGCAAATTCACCCCTCCACTTT.